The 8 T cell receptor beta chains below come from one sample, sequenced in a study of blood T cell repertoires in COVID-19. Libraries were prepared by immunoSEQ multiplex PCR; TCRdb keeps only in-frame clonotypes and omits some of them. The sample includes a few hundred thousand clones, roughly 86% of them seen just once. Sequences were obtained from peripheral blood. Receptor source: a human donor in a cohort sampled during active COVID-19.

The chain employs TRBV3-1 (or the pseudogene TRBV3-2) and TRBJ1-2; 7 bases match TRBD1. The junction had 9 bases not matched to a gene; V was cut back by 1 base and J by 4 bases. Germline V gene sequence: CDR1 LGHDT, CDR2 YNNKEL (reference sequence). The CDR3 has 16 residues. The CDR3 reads CASSQAHGTVLYGYTF. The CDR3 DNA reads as TGTGCCAGCAGCCAAGCGCACGGGACAGTCCTCTATGGCTACACCTTC.

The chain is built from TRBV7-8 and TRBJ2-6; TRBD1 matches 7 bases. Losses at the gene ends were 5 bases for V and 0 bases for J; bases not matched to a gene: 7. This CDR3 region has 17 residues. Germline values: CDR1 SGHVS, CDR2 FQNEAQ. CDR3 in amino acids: CASSVGQLLSGANVLTF. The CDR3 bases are TGTGCCAGCAGCGTGGGACAGCTACTCTCTGGGGCCAACGTCCTGACTTTC.

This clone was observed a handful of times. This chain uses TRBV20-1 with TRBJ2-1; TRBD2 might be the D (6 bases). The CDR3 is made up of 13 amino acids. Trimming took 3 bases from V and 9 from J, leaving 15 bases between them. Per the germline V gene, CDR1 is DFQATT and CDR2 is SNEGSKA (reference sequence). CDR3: CSASVTSLGEQFF. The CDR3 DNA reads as TGCAGTGCTAGTGTAACTAGCCTGGGTGAGCAGTTCTTC.

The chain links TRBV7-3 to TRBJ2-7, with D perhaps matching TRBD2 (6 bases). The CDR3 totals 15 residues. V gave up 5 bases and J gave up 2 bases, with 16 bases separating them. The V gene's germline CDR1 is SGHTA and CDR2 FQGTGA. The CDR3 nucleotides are TGTGCCAGCAGCCGGAATAGCGGCAATACCTACGAGCAGTACTTC. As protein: CASSRNSGNTYEQYF.

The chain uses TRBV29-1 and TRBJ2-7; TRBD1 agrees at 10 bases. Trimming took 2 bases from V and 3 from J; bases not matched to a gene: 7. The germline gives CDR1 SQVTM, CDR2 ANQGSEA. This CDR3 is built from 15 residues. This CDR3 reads CSVESLGQGIYEQYF. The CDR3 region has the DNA TGCAGCGTTGAAAGTTTGGGACAGGGGATCTACGAGCAGTACTTC.

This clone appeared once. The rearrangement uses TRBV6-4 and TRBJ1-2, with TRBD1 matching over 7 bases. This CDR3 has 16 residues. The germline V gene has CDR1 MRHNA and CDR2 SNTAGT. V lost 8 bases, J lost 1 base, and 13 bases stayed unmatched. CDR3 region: CASPGYGQVSNYGYTF. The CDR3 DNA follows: TGTGCCAGCCCCGGATACGGACAGGTAAGTAACTATGGCTACACCTTC.

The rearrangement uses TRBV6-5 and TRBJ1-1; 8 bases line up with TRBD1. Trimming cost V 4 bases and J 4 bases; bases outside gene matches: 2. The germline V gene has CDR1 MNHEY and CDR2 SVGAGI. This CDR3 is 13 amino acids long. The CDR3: CASSSGQGTEAFF. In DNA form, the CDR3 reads TGTGCCAGCAGTTCCGGACAGGGCACTGAAGCTTTCTTT.

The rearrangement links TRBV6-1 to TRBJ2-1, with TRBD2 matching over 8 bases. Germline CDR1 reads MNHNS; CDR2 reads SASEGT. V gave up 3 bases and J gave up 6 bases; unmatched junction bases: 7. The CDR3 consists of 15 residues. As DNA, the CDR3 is TGTGCCAGCAGTGAGAATAGCGGGGCTTTCAATGAGCAGTTCTTC. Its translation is CASSENSGAFNEQFF.